This T cell receptor beta chain was profiled in a study of OX40 agonist ivuxolimab in advanced cancers. On the study more broadly: Three dose-escalation patients had partial responses: one with hepatocellular carcinoma and two with cutaneous melanoma.

Measured with immunoSEQ multiplex PCR; TCRdb has only the in-frame clones, and not every one. This sample has roughly 67,000 clones, with approximately 91% found just once. V lost 4 bases and J lost 4, with 20 bases in between. CDR1 is SGDLS, CDR2 YYNGEE, per germline. The CDR3 loop spans 16 amino acids. The study's findings and limits: Antigens targeted by the expanded peripheral T cells were not determined.

As for this clone: What it binds is unknown.

Samples were taken at baseline and on day 1 of cycles 4 and 7. This chain connects TRBV9 to TRBJ2-5, with a weak D call TRBD2 (6 bases). The specimen comprised CD4+ or CD8+ T cells sorted from blood, sampled in a trial of the OX40 agonist ivuxolimab. This TCR derives from an adult with an advanced solid tumor such as melanoma, head and neck, liver or kidney cancer. This CDR3 is CASSPTPSAGLETQYF. The CDR3 DNA is TGTGCCAGCAGCCCGACCCCTTCAGCGGGCTTAGAGACCCAGTACTTC. The complete variable domain, with remaining parts taken from reference TRBV9 and TRBJ2-5, reads DSGVTQTPKHLITATGQRVTLRCSPRSGDLSVYWYQQSLDQGLQFLIQYYNGEERAKGNILERFSAQQFPDLHSELNLSSLELGDSALYFCASSPTPSAGLETQYFGPGTRLLVL.